The T cell receptor (beta chain) under discussion was sequenced for a study of blood T cell repertoires in COVID-19. Trimming took off 4 bases at V and 3 bases at J, with 10 bases between the two ends. The CDR3 is made up of 13 amino acids. Germline assignment: CDR1 SQVTM and CDR2 ANQGSEA. Libraries were prepared by immunoSEQ multiplex PCR; TCRdb keeps only in-frame clonotypes and omits some of them. The data hold about 82,000 clones, with 80% observed a single time. The sample consisted of peripheral blood. This sequence was found in a woman aged 40 to 50 with active or convalescent COVID-19. The rearrangement uses TRBV29-1 and TRBJ1-5; the D gene is possibly TRBD1 (5 bases). CDR3 residues: CSVVEGANQPQHF. CDR3 bases: TGCAGCGTTGTGGAAGGGGCCAATCAGCCCCAGCATTTT.